This passage covers 7 T cell receptor beta chains from one sample sequenced in a study of cytomegalovirus exposure and HLA in healthy donors. Primers: 60 Vbeta forward and 13 Jbeta reverse. Assay: immunoSEQ multiplex PCR; the TCRdb copy retains only in-frame clones and omits some. This sample yields more than 110,000 clones, of which just over 70% are seen a single time; around 1.6% belongs to the top ten. Sequenced sample: PBMCs. Receptors originate from a woman aged 25 to 39 in good health and CMV-seronegative.

This clone was seen just once. The J gene is TRBJ1-2, the V gene TRBV2; D may be TRBD1 (6 bases). V shed 8 bases and J shed 7 bases, with 17 bases lying between them. CDR3 size: 13 residues. The V gene's germline CDR1 is SNHLY and CDR2 FYNNEI. The CDR3 here is CASQGGGIVGYTF. The CDR3 nucleotides are TGTGCCAGCCAGGGAGGGGGTATAGTTGGCTACACCTTC.

The V gene is TRBV6-5, the J gene TRBJ1-4, with D tentatively TRBD1 (5 bases). Germline values: CDR1 MNHEY, CDR2 SVGAGI. Trimming left V 2 bases short and J 6 bases short, with 7 bases between. The CDR3 covers 13 residues. In DNA form, the CDR3 reads TGTGCCAGCAGTTACCGGGGGGATGAAAAACTGTTTTTT. Translation: CASSYRGDEKLFF.

The genes are TRBV28 and TRBJ2-5, with D perhaps TRBD2 (5 bases). The CDR3 loop spans 12 amino acids. Germline V gives CDR1 MDHEN, CDR2 SYDVKM. The V and J ends lost 8 bases and 4 bases respectively, with 11 bases between them. The CDR3 coding sequence is TGTGCCAGCTCTCCCGGGGTAGAGACCCAGTACTTC. Encoded protein: CASSPGVETQYF.

The rearrangement joins TRBV28 to TRBJ1-5, with 8 nucleotides matching TRBD1. With 7 bases clipped from V and 7 bases from J, the junction kept 6 bases outside the gene matches. In germline, CDR1 is MDHEN, CDR2 SYDVKM. The CDR3 runs to 13 residues. Written as DNA, the CDR3 is TGTGCCAGCATCCAGGGGGCTCGGCAGCCCCAGCATTTT. As protein: CASIQGARQPQHF.

The chain links TRBV7-2 to TRBJ2-5; 13 bases line up with TRBD2. With 5 bases clipped from V and 7 bases from J, the junction kept 7 bases outside the gene matches. Per germline, CDR1 SGHTA and CDR2 FQGNSA. This CDR3 has 15 residues. CDR3 sequence reads: CASSPGTSGAVTQYF. As DNA, the CDR3 is TGTGCCAGCAGCCCAGGGACTAGCGGGGCTGTGACCCAGTACTTC.

The chain joins TRBV5-1 to TRBJ1-2; D remains ambiguous. The V gene's germline CDR1 is SGHRS and CDR2 YFSETQ. The length of the CDR3 is 16 residues. V was shortened by 0 bases and J by 4 bases, with 16 bases between the two germline ends. The CDR3 here is CASSLVSSLTIYGYTF. The CDR3 nucleotides read TGCGCCAGCAGCTTGGTGTCGAGCCTCACGATCTATGGCTACACCTTC.

This sequence joins TRBV7-3 and TRBJ2-7, with 7 nucleotides matching TRBD1. The CDR3 spans 13 residues. V lost 3 bases and J lost 5; bases outside the gene matches: 4. Germline V CDR1 and CDR2: SGHTA, FQGTGA. For the CDR3, the DNA is TGTGCCAGCAGCTTGACAGGGAGAAACGAGCAGTACTTC. It encodes CASSLTGRNEQYF.